This T cell receptor (beta chain) was captured by sequencing in a study of PD-1 blockade in classical Hodgkin lymphoma. Overall study results and limits: Before treatment, complete responders showed about the same diversity as newly diagnosed patients. Before treatment, TCR diversity in newly diagnosed patients was reportedly lower than in healthy donors.

With no exception, relapse followed autologous stem cell transplantation in all patients, and brentuximab vedotin exposure varied. Best responses included complete response and partial response; otherwise, the best response was progressive disease. Method: immunoSEQ multiplex PCR; TCRdb's copy keeps in-frame clones and lacks some. The profile shows nearly 55,000 clones, roughly 80% of them singletons. Concerning this clone itself: Its antigen is undetermined.

The sequence derives from a human donor with classical Hodgkin lymphoma. The source material was peripheral blood mononuclear cells (PBMCs), sampled at baseline.

The CDR3 here is CASSLPGQGSYEQYF. The CDR3, as DNA: TGTGCCAGCAGCCTTCCCGGACAGGGCTCTTACGAGCAGTACTTC. The genes are TRBV4-2 and TRBJ2-7; 8 bases match TRBD1. Losses at the gene ends were 4 bases for V and 4 bases for J; bases not matched to a gene: 9. CDR3 length: 15 residues. CDR1 and CDR2 (germline): LGHNA, YNFKEQ.